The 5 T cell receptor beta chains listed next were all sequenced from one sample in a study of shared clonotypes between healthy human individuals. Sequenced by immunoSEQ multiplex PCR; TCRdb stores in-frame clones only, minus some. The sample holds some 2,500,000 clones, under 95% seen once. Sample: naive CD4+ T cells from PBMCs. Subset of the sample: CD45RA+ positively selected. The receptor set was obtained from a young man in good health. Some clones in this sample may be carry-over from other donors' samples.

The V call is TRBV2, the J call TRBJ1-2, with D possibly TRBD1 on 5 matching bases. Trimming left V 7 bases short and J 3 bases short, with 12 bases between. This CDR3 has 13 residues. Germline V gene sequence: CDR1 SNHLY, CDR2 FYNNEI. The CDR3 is CASNLGTDYGYTF. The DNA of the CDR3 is TGTGCCAGCAACCTAGGGACGGACTATGGCTACACCTTC.

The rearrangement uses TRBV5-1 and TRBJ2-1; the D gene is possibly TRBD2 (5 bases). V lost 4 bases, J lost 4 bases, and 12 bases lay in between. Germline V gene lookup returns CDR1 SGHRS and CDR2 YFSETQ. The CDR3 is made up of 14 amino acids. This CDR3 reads CASSPMSGYNEQFF. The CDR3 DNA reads TGCGCCAGCAGCCCGATGAGCGGTTACAATGAGCAGTTCTTC.

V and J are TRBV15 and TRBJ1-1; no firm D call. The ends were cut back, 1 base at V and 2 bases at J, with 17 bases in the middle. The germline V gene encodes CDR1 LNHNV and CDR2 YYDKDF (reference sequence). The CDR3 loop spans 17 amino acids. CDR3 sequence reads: CATSRGVRLTVNTEAFF. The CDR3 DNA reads TGTGCCACCAGCAGAGGGGTTAGGCTGACGGTAAACACTGAAGCTTTCTTT.

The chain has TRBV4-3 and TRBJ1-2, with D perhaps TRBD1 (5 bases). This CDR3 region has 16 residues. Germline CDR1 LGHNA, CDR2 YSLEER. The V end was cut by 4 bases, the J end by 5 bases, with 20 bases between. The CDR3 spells CASSLSQGAGSYGYTF. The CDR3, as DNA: TGCGCCAGCAGCCTCTCCCAGGGCGCAGGCTCGTATGGCTACACCTTC.

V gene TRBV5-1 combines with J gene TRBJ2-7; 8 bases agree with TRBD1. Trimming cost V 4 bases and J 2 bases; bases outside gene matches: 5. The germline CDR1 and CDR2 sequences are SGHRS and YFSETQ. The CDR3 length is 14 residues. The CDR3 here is CASSVGQGPYEQYF. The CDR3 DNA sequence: TGCGCCAGCAGCGTTGGACAGGGACCCTACGAGCAGTACTTC.